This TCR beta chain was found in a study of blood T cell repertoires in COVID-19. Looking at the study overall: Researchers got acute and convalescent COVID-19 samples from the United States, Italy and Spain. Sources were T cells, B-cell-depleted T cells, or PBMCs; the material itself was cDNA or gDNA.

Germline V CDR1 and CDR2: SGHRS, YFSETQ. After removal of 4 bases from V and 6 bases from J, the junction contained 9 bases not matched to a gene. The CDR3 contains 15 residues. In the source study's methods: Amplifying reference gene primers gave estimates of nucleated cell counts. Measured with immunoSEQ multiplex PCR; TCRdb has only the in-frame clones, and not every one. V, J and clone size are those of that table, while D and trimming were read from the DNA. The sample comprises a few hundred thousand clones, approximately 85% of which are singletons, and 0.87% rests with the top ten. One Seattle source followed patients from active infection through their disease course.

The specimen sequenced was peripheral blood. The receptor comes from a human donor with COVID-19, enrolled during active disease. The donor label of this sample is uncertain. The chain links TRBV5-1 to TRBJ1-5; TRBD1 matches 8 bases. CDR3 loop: CASSLDRAGGQPQHF. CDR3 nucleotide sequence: TGCGCCAGCAGCCTGGACAGGGCGGGGGGTCAGCCCCAGCATTTT.